The 27 T cell receptor beta chains below come from one sample, sequenced in a study of blood T cell repertoires in COVID-19 (dated by TCRdb to about 2020). Library prep was done by the immunoSEQ multiplex PCR assay. TCRdb took over this immuneACCESS table, retaining in-frame rearrangements with V and J assigned. Such tables are incomplete; in checked studies, under half of the missing clones stem from an unresolved V gene, and the remainder is unexplained. This sample lists over 250,000 clones; approximately 88% were detected once. The ten largest make up roughly a tenth of the sample. The sample consisted of peripheral blood. Source of these receptors: a woman aged 70-85 years with COVID-19, enrolled during active disease.

V is TRBV2 and J is TRBJ1-6; maybe TRBD1 (5 bases). The germline V and J ends were trimmed by 3 bases and 7 bases, with 10 bases remaining between them. This CDR3 has 14 residues. Germline CDR1 SNHLY, CDR2 FYNNEI. CDR3 in amino acids: CASSDQGGNSPLHF. The CDR3 nucleotides are TGTGCCAGCAGTGATCAGGGTGGAAATTCACCCCTCCACTTT. Looking up the rest from reference TRBV2 and TRBJ1-6 gives the full variable domain: EPEVTQTPSHQVTQMGQEVILRCVPISNHLYFYWYRQILGQKVEFLVSFYNNEISEKSEIFDDQFSVERPDGSNFTLKIRSTKLEDSAMYFCASSDQGGNSPLHFGNGTRLTVT.

The J gene is TRBJ1-2, the V gene TRBV28, with 11 bases aligning to TRBD1. The CDR3 runs 15 residues. Germline trimming cut 6 bases from V and 4 bases from J; bases unmatched to any gene: 7. Germline CDR1 MDHEN, CDR2 SYDVKM. CDR3 protein: CASSYPGTGGYGYTF. The CDR3 DNA follows: TGTGCCAGCAGCTACCCCGGGACAGGGGGCTATGGCTACACCTTC.

The chain recombines TRBV19 with TRBJ1-5; D perhaps matches TRBD1 (6 bases). Germline CDR1 LNHDA, CDR2 SQIVND (reference sequence). The CDR3 sequence is 14 residues long. Trimming left V 6 bases short and J 3 bases short, with 12 bases between. The CDR3 DNA sequence: TGTGCCAGTAGACAGACAGGCCTCAATCAGCCCCAGCATTTT. Translated: CASRQTGLNQPQHF.

V is TRBV11-2 and J is TRBJ2-1, with D perhaps matching TRBD1 (5 bases). Per germline, CDR1 SGHAT and CDR2 FQNNGV. The CDR3 is 13 residues long. The V end was cut by 6 bases, the J end by 5 bases, with 11 bases between. The CDR3 DNA is TGTGCCAGCAGGACCGACAGCCACAATGAGCAGTTCTTC. This translates into CASRTDSHNEQFF.

The chain has TRBV7-8 and TRBJ2-7, with D perhaps matching TRBD2 (7 bases). V was shortened by 6 bases and J by 7 bases, with 16 bases between the two germline ends. Per the germline V gene, CDR1 is SGHVS and CDR2 is FQNEAQ. The CDR3 totals 13 residues. CDR3: CASRIGGGGEQYF. DNA for the CDR3: TGTGCCAGCAGAATAGGCGGGGGCGGAGAGCAGTACTTC.

This clone appeared once. The rearrangement links TRBV30 to TRBJ1-1, with 7 bases matching TRBD1. This CDR3 spans 12 amino acids. The germline gives CDR1 GTSNPN, CDR2 SVGIG (reference sequence). Unmatched junction bases numbered 6, after V lost 3 bases and J lost 8 bases. This CDR3 is CAWSLTGWEAFF. The CDR3 region has the DNA TGTGCCTGGAGCCTGACAGGGTGGGAAGCTTTCTTT.

The J gene is TRBJ1-2, the V gene TRBV7-9; the match to TRBD1 covers 7 bases. The CDR3 is 15 amino acids. Per germline, CDR1 SEHNR and CDR2 FQNEAQ (reference sequence). The V and J ends lost 5 bases and 1 base, in that order; junction bases with no gene match: 7. The CDR3 sequence is CASSPRQGGNYGYTF. The CDR3 DNA follows: TGTGCCAGCAGCCCTAGACAGGGCGGTAACTATGGCTACACCTTC.

The rearrangement uses TRBV6-1 and TRBJ1-5, with D perhaps matching TRBD1 (5 bases). This CDR3 has 15 amino acids. The V gene lost 2 bases and the J gene lost 2 bases, with 10 bases spanning the gap. Per germline, CDR1 MNHNS and CDR2 SASEGT. CDR3 DNA sequence: TGTGCCAGCAGTGAAACACAGGCAGGCAATCAGCCCCAGCATTTT. Its translation: CASSETQAGNQPQHF.

The chain uses TRBV30 and TRBJ1-4, with 10 bases identical to TRBD1. The CDR3 totals 14 residues. V was pared by 8 bases and J by 0 bases, with 3 bases of the junction left unmatched. From germline, CDR1 is GTSNPN and CDR2 SVGIG (reference sequence). The CDR3 DNA follows: TGTGCCGGGACAGGGGCTCCAACTAATGAAAAACTGTTTTTT. Translation: CAGTGAPTNEKLFF.

This clone was observed a handful of times. The genes are TRBV28 and TRBJ1-2, with D unresolved. CDR1 and CDR2 (germline): MDHEN, SYDVKM. The CDR3 is 11 residues long. V lost 4 bases, J lost 8 bases, and 8 bases lay in between. For the CDR3, the DNA is TGTGCCAGCAGTTACGGGAGCGGCTACACCTTC. Protein product: CASSYGSGYTF.

The chain joins TRBV9 to TRBJ1-1; TRBD1 agrees at 9 bases. This CDR3 spans 16 amino acids. Trimming took 0 bases from V and 10 from J; bases not matched to a gene: 13. Germline CDR1 reads SGDLS; CDR2 reads YYNGEE. The CDR3 loop reads CASSVDATGGLRGAFF. The CDR3 DNA reads TGTGCCAGCAGCGTAGATGCAACAGGGGGCCTTCGGGGAGCTTTCTTT. The variable domain in full, with the rest retrieved from reference TRBV9 and TRBJ1-1, is DSGVTQTPKHLITATGQRVTLRCSPRSGDLSVYWYQQSLDQGLQFLIQYYNGEERAKGNILERFSAQQFPDLHSELNLSSLELGDSALYFCASSVDATGGLRGAFFGQGTRLTVV.

This rearrangement joins TRBV7-9 to TRBJ2-5, with TRBD2 identical over 7 bases. CDR1 and CDR2 from the germline V gene are SEHNR and FQNEAQ (reference sequence). V gave up 5 bases and J gave up 1 base; unmatched junction bases: 10. The CDR3 loop spans 16 amino acids. The CDR3 coding sequence is TGTGCCAGCAGCCCAGAGCGGGGCGGGGTCCAAGAGACCCAGTACTTC. It codes for CASSPERGGVQETQYF.

Here the CDR3 DNA reads TGTGCCAGCAGCTCAGCACTAGCGGGAAGCACAGATACGCAGTATTTT. Its protein product is CASSSALAGSTDTQYF. V usage is TRBV7-4 and J usage is TRBJ2-3; TRBD2 matches 10 bases. The CDR3 spans 16 residues. V dropped 4 bases and J dropped 0; count of bases not matched to a gene: 4. Germline values: CDR1 SGHVT, CDR2 SQSDAQ.

The rearrangement links TRBV30 to TRBJ2-3; TRBD2 matches at 10 bases. The V gene's germline CDR1 is GTSNPN and CDR2 SVGIG (reference sequence). This CDR3 has 15 amino acids. The junction had 4 bases not matched to a gene; V was cut back by 4 bases and J by 0 bases. The CDR3 region has the DNA TGTGCCTGGACCACTAGCGGGACTAGCACAGATACGCAGTATTTT. It encodes CAWTTSGTSTDTQYF.

This clone occurred once. The chain links TRBV11-3 to TRBJ2-1, with 7 bases that match TRBD2. Losses at the gene ends were 1 base for V and 0 bases for J; bases not matched to a gene: 3. Germline assignment: CDR1 SGHNT and CDR2 YENEEA. The CDR3 sequence is 16 residues long. CDR3 loop: CASSLASGGSYNEQFF. CDR3 nucleotides: TGTGCCAGCAGCTTAGCGTCGGGGGGCTCCTACAATGAGCAGTTCTTC.

In its sample, this clone was seen once. This sequence joins TRBV6-1 and TRBJ1-4; no clear D. Germline CDR1 MNHNS, CDR2 SASEGT. CDR3 length equals 12 residues. Trimming took 0 bases from V and 13 from J, leaving 9 bases between them. Here the CDR3 DNA reads TGTGCCAGCAGTGAAGCGAGACTAGGACTGTTTTTT. Its translation: CASSEARLGLFF.

This clone was observed a single time. The chain combines TRBV12-5 with TRBJ2-2, with TRBD2 identical over 13 bases. Germline lookup yields CDR1 LGHNT and CDR2 FRNRAP. There are 19 residues in the CDR3. The junction had 14 bases not matched to a gene; V was cut back by 6 bases and J by 4 bases. The CDR3, as DNA: TGTGCTAGTGGGACCTCCGGGACTAGCGGGATGCTGACCACCGGGGAGCTGTTTTTT. Protein: CASGTSGTSGMLTTGELFF. Full variable domain (remainder filled in from reference TRBV12-5 and TRBJ2-2): DARVTQTPRHKVTEMGQEVTMRCQPILGHNTVFWYRQTMMQGLELLAYFRNRAPLDDSGMPKDRFSAEMPDATLATLKIQPSEPRDSAVYFCASGTSGTSGMLTTGELFFGEGSRLTVL.

The rearrangement uses TRBV6-6 and TRBJ1-2; TRBD1 aligns across 9 bases. The germline V gene encodes CDR1 MNHNY and CDR2 SVGAGI (reference sequence). This CDR3 is 13 amino acids long. V lost 9 bases to trimming and J lost 6 bases; unmatched junction nucleotides: 8. CDR3 sequence: CASQYDRGNGYTF. Written as DNA, the CDR3 is TGTGCCAGTCAATACGACAGGGGGAATGGCTACACCTTC.

CDR3 DNA sequence: TGTGCCAGCAGCCAAGAAGGCGGGAGGAATGAGCAGTTCTTC. This sequence encodes CASSQEGGRNEQFF. The chain has TRBV3-1 (or the pseudogene TRBV3-2) and TRBJ2-1, with 8 bases matching TRBD2. After removal of 0 bases from V and 7 bases from J, the junction contained 2 bases not matched to a gene. CDR1 is LGHDT, CDR2 YNNKEL, per germline (reference sequence). The CDR3 has 14 amino acids.

The genes are TRBV27 and TRBJ1-3; D might be TRBD1 (6 bases). CDR3 length: 20 residues. Germline CDR1 MNHEY, CDR2 SMNVEV (reference sequence). The ends were cut back, 6 bases at V and 2 bases at J, with 29 bases in the middle. The CDR3 loop is CASRRDGTLRTVRTGNTIYF. The CDR3 DNA reads as TGTGCCAGCAGGCGCGACGGGACATTGAGGACCGTAAGGACTGGAAACACCATATATTTT.

V gene TRBV2 combines with J gene TRBJ1-2, with D possibly matching TRBD1 (5 bases). This CDR3 has 14 amino acids. V shed 3 bases and J shed 3 bases, with 11 bases lying between them. Germline CDR1 reads SNHLY; CDR2 reads FYNNEI. The CDR3 protein is CASSDDSFYYGYTF. Written as DNA, the CDR3 is TGTGCCAGCAGTGACGACAGTTTCTACTATGGCTACACCTTC.

Concerning this clone itself: Other DNA sequences in this specimen translate into the identical CDR3. The chain carries TRBV6-5 and TRBJ1-1, with D unclear. Germline CDR1 reads MNHEY; CDR2 reads SVGAGI. CDR3 length: 14 amino acids. Trimming shortened V by 0 bases and J by 1 base, and 6 bases separated the two germline ends. As DNA, the CDR3 is TGTGCCAGCAGTTACTCGACTAGGAACACTGAAGCTTTCTTT. Amino acid sequence: CASSYSTRNTEAFF.

J is TRBJ1-2 and V is TRBV3-1 (or the pseudogene TRBV3-2), with 8 bases that match TRBD1. This CDR3 is 15 amino acids long. Germline CDR1 is LGHDT and CDR2 is YNNKEL (reference sequence). After removal of 3 bases from V and 4 bases from J, the junction contained 7 bases not matched to a gene. The CDR3 protein is CASSQERQGSYGYTF. Here the CDR3 DNA reads TGTGCCAGCAGCCAGGAAAGACAGGGGAGCTATGGCTACACCTTC.

This clone was observed a single time. This sample also contains other DNA sequences that code for the same CDR3. The V gene is TRBV6-5, the J gene TRBJ1-2, with 12 bases aligning to TRBD1. The CDR3 is 14 amino acids. The germline gives CDR1 MNHEY, CDR2 SVGAGI. With 5 bases clipped from V and 8 bases from J, the junction kept 6 bases outside the gene matches. CDR3 residues: CASSPGTGGLGYTF. DNA for the CDR3: TGTGCCAGCAGTCCCGGGACAGGGGGCTTGGGCTACACCTTC.

J is TRBJ1-1 and V is TRBV11-2, with 7 bases identical to TRBD1. The CDR3 totals 15 residues. In germline, CDR1 is SGHAT, CDR2 FQNNGV. V lost 5 bases and J lost 3; bases outside the gene matches: 9. CDR3 bases: TGTGCCAGCAGCCGCCGACAGGGTATAGACACTGAAGCTTTCTTT. It specifies CASSRRQGIDTEAFF.

The chain is built from TRBV30 and TRBJ1-4; the D is unclear. This CDR3 has 12 amino acids. Per the germline V gene, CDR1 is GTSNPN and CDR2 is SVGIG (reference sequence). Trimming removed 1 base from V and 10 bases from J, with 10 bases in between. CDR3 DNA sequence: TGTGCCTGGAGTGCGCTGGGAGGAAAACTGTTTTTT. Protein sequence: CAWSALGGKLFF.

The table lists this clone with a few counts. The chain has TRBV10-3 and TRBJ2-3; TRBD2 matches at 8 bases. CDR1 and CDR2 from the germline V gene are ENHRY and SYGVKD. CDR3 length: 14 amino acids. Trimming took 6 bases from V and 2 from J; bases not matched to a gene: 4. The CDR3 loop is CAIRTSGPTDTQYF. The CDR3 coding sequence is TGTGCCATCAGAACTAGCGGCCCCACAGATACGCAGTATTTT.